Listed here are 17 T cell receptor beta chains from one sample, sequenced in a study of blood T cell repertoires in COVID-19. TCRdb's copy holds only in-frame clones and misses some; the assay was immunoSEQ multiplex PCR. The profile shows 100,000 to 150,000 clones, about 86% of them singletons. What was sequenced was peripheral blood. The receptor set was obtained from a woman in her 50s with acute or convalescent COVID-19.

The rearrangement uses TRBV21-1 and TRBJ2-3; no DNA check was done on the table's D call, TRBD2. TRBV21-1 is a known pseudogene. The CDR3 is 19 residues long. As DNA, the CDR3 is TGTGCCAGAAACGGCGGACTAGCGGGGGAGACGGGAGGCACAGATACGCAGTATTTT. It encodes CARNGGLAGETGGTDTQYF.

The rearrangement uses TRBV2 and TRBJ2-5; D remains unclear. CDR3 length: 10 residues. The germline V gene encodes CDR1 SNHLY and CDR2 FYNNEI. The V end was cut by 6 bases, the J end by 5 bases, with 4 bases between. CDR3 protein: CASREETQYF. The CDR3 DNA reads TGTGCCAGCAGGGAGGAGACCCAGTACTTC.

The CDR3 sequence is CASSQAPIYEQYF. Here the CDR3 DNA reads TGTGCCAGCAGCCAGGCCCCGATCTACGAGCAGTACTTC. The chain uses TRBV3-1 (or the pseudogene TRBV3-2) and TRBJ2-7; D is unresolved. The V end lost 3 bases, the J end lost 3 bases, and 9 bases lay between the germline ends. Germline values: CDR1 LGHDT, CDR2 YNNKEL (reference sequence). The CDR3 has 13 residues.

With respect to this clone: At one end the junction does not follow the germline gene, possibly because of a read error. The chain links TRBV11-2 to TRBJ2-7; weak D call: TRBD1 (6 bases). The CDR3 covers 13 residues. Germline V gene sequence: CDR1 SGHAT, CDR2 FQNNGV. The CDR3 sequence: CASSLDPTGKKNF. CDR3 coding DNA: TGTGCCAGCAGCTTAGATCCAACAGGGAAAAAGAACTTC.

The chain is built from TRBV19 and TRBJ1-1, with TRBD1 identical over 7 bases. This CDR3 contains 13 residues. The trim removed 6 bases at V and 5 bases at J, leaving 6 bases unmatched. Germline V gene sequence: CDR1 LNHDA, CDR2 SQIVND (reference sequence). CDR3 nucleotide sequence: TGTGCCAGTAGCTTGACAGGGTTTACTGAAGCTTTCTTT. This translates into CASSLTGFTEAFF. The full variable domain, rest sourced from reference TRBV19 and TRBJ1-1, is DGGITQSPKYLFRKEGQNVTLSCEQNLNHDAMYWYRQDPGQGLRLIYYSQIVNDFQKGDIAEGYSVSREKKESFPLTVTSAQKNPTAFYLCASSLTGFTEAFFGQGTRLTVV.

The chain is built from TRBV5-4 and TRBJ1-2; perhaps TRBD1 as D (6 bases). This CDR3 spans 14 amino acids. Trimming removed 3 bases from V and 8 bases from J, with 17 bases in between. Germline values: CDR1 SGHNT, CDR2 YYREEE (reference sequence). For the CDR3, the DNA is TGTGCCAGCAGCTCGGCAACAGGGAGTTCAGGCTACACCTTC. It is translated as CASSSATGSSGYTF.

The chain has TRBV28 and TRBJ1-1; D remains unclear. The V gene lost 2 bases and the J gene lost 8 bases, with 9 bases spanning the gap. CDR3 length: 12 residues. The germline V gene encodes CDR1 MDHEN and CDR2 SYDVKM. This chain's CDR3 is CASSLIRSEAFF. The CDR3 coding sequence is TGTGCCAGCAGTTTAATCCGGTCCGAAGCTTTCTTT.

V is TRBV3-1 (or the pseudogene TRBV3-2) and J is TRBJ1-2, with D tentatively TRBD1 (6 bases). Germline CDR1 and CDR2: LGHDT and YNNKEL (reference sequence). The length of the CDR3 is 13 residues. Trimming cost V 4 bases and J 5 bases, with 11 bases left between them. CDR3 in DNA: TGTGCCAGCAGCCCGCTGACAGGTTATGGCTACACCTTC. Encoded protein: CASSPLTGYGYTF.

This rearrangement joins TRBV7-9 to TRBJ2-3; D not certain. The CDR3 runs to 12 residues. V was pared by 2 bases and J by 4 bases, with 4 bases between. Germline V lookup: CDR1 SEHNR, CDR2 FQNEAQ (reference sequence). The CDR3 DNA follows: TGTGCCAGCAGCTTACAGTCAGATACGCAGTATTTT. It translates to CASSLQSDTQYF.

This clone was observed a single time. The rearrangement joins TRBV11-2 to TRBJ1-1, with D hard to call. Trimming removed 5 bases at V and 1 base at J, with 8 bases between. Germline values: CDR1 SGHAT, CDR2 FQNNGV. This CDR3 is built from 13 residues. CDR3 residues: CASSRDTNTEAFF. The CDR3 nucleotides are TGTGCCAGCAGCCGAGACACGAACACTGAAGCTTTCTTT. The full variable domain, completed using reference TRBV11-2 and TRBJ1-1, is EAGVAQSPRYKIIEKRQSVAFWCNPISGHATLYWYQQILGQGPKLLIQFQNNGVVDDSQLPKDRFSAERLKGVDSTLKIQPAKLEDSAVYLCASSRDTNTEAFFGQGTRLTVV.

The rearrangement links TRBV18 to TRBJ2-3; D uncertain. This CDR3 contains 13 residues. Trimming pared 8 bases from V and 2 bases from J, leaving 11 bases between. The V gene's germline CDR1 is KGHSH and CDR2 LQKENI. This CDR3 reads CASTSLNTDTQYF. The CDR3 region has the DNA TGTGCCAGCACATCCCTCAACACAGATACGCAGTATTTT.

The chain couples TRBV7-9 to TRBJ2-2; 10 bases are a match to TRBD2. CDR1 SEHNR and CDR2 FQNEAQ come from the germline V gene (reference sequence). The CDR3 loop spans 17 amino acids. With V trimmed by 1 base and J by 7 bases, 9 bases remained unmatched. CDR3 in amino acids: CASSLGLAGELDGELFF. The CDR3 bases are TGTGCCAGCAGCTTAGGGCTAGCGGGAGAGTTGGACGGGGAGCTGTTTTTT. The full variable domain, its missing parts supplied by reference TRBV7-9 and TRBJ2-2, is DTGVSQNPRHKITKRGQNVTFRCDPISEHNRLYWYRQTLGQGPEFLTYFQNEAQLEKSRLLSDRFSAERPKGSFSTLEIQRTEQGDSAMYLCASSLGLAGELDGELFFGEGSRLTVL.

V usage is TRBV30 and J usage is TRBJ2-3, with TRBD2 identical over 10 bases. Germline V CDR1 and CDR2: GTSNPN, SVGIG (reference sequence). V shed 4 bases and J 7 bases; nucleotides not matched to a gene: 11. The length of the CDR3 is 15 residues. CDR3 nucleotide sequence: TGTGCCTGGACCGCCCTAGCGGGAGAAACCTATACGCAGTATTTT. Translating gives CAWTALAGETYTQYF.

This sequence joins TRBV23-1 and TRBJ1-4; maybe TRBD1 (5 bases). Being an ORF, TRBV23-1 has a function that is uncertain. The CDR3 totals 15 residues. Trimming shortened V by 3 bases and J by 5 bases, and 13 bases separated the two germline ends. DNA for the CDR3: TGCGCCAGCAGTCACATGGGGCGTTCCAATGAAAAACTGTTTTTT. Translating it yields CASSHMGRSNEKLFF.

The V gene is TRBV20-1, the J gene TRBJ2-1; D is possibly TRBD2 (7 bases). The germline gives CDR1 DFQATT, CDR2 SNEGSKA (reference sequence). Trimming took off 3 bases at V and 2 bases at J, with 14 bases between the two ends. This CDR3 spans 15 amino acids. As DNA, the CDR3 is TGCAGTGCTAGTTTTGCGGGGGCAACCTACAATGAGCAGTTCTTC. The encoded protein is CSASFAGATYNEQFF.

The CDR3 spells CASSLEGAGGTDTQYF. The CDR3, as DNA: TGTGCCAGCAGCTTGGAAGGGGCGGGGGGCACAGATACGCAGTATTTT. The rearrangement uses TRBV5-6 and TRBJ2-3, with 7 bases lining up with TRBD2. The length of the CDR3 is 16 residues. The trim removed 0 bases at V and 1 base at J, leaving 5 bases unmatched. Germline CDR1 SGHDT, CDR2 YYEEEE.

The rearrangement links TRBV6-6 to TRBJ2-7, with 11 bases lining up with TRBD2. The CDR3 has 17 residues. The V gene's germline CDR1 is MNHNY and CDR2 SVGAGI (reference sequence). Unmatched junction bases numbered 14, after V lost 5 bases and J lost 5 bases. The DNA for the CDR3 is TGTGCCAGCAGTCGCATCGCTAGCGGGAGGATGTTCCACGAGCAGTACTTC. It is translated as CASSRIASGRMFHEQYF.